The 13 T cell receptor beta chains reported below all come from one sample, sequenced in a study of blood T cells in healthy people across ages. A second roughly 7 to 11 cycle PCR used barcoded and J-beta primers. A single record per CDR3 protein comes from TCRdb applying MiXCR to the 5' RACE reads. The sample lists around 1,500,000 distinct CDR3 sequences; roughly 28% were seen once. Sequencing used blood. Receptor source: a woman younger than 45 in good health.

As to this clonotype: A much larger clone is a single base away; this may be a read error. The chain combines TRBV6-2 or TRBV6-3 with TRBJ1-5; D gene uncertain. The CDR3 loop spans 12 amino acids. V dropped 11 bases and J dropped 6 bases, with 14 bases sitting between them. Germline CDR1 is MNHEY and CDR2 is SVGEGT. The CDR3 sequence is CAGGLTSQPQHF. CDR3 DNA sequence: TGTGCCGGCGGACTAACAAGTCAGCCCCAGCATTTT.

The rearrangement links TRBV7-3 to TRBJ2-1; TRBD2 might be the D (6 bases). CDR1 is SGHTA, CDR2 FQGTGA, per germline. Trimming pared 0 bases from V and 3 bases from J, leaving 12 bases between. CDR3 length: 16 residues. This CDR3 reads CASSLTGRGGYNEQFF. CDR3 DNA sequence: TGTGCCAGCAGCTTAACGGGGCGGGGAGGCTACAATGAGCAGTTCTTC.

This clonotype was counted between two and nine times. V and J are TRBV10-3 and TRBJ2-1; no clear D. CDR3 length: 15 residues. In germline, CDR1 is ENHRY, CDR2 SYGVKD. V was trimmed by 3 bases and J by 0 bases, leaving 9 bases between them. CDR3 amino acids: CAISETYSSYNEQFF. Here the CDR3 DNA reads TGTGCCATCAGTGAAACTTACAGCTCCTACAATGAGCAGTTCTTC.

This clonotype was detected a few times. At one end, the junction sequence differs from germline, possibly due to a read error. The chain is built from TRBV20-1 and TRBJ1-5, with a tentative D call TRBD1 (5 bases). In germline, CDR1 is DFQATT, CDR2 SNEGSKA (reference sequence). This CDR3 has 14 amino acids. CDR3 sequence: CSARRFQGNQPQHF. The CDR3 nucleotides are TGCAGTGCTAGGAGATTTCAGGGAAATCAGCCTCAGCATTTT.

This rearrangement joins TRBV29-1 to TRBJ1-2; D ambiguous. The CDR3 is made up of 13 amino acids. CDR1 is SQVTM and CDR2 is ANQGSEA in the germline V gene. The V end was cut by 0 bases, the J end by 13 bases, with 18 bases between. This CDR3 is CSVEEVSEYGLTF. CDR3 in DNA: TGCAGCGTTGAAGAAGTATCTGAGTATGGGCTCACCTTC. Drawing the rest from reference TRBV29-1 and TRBJ1-2, the complete variable domain is SAVISQKPSRDICQRGTSLTIQCQVDSQVTMMFWYRQQPGQSLTLIATANQGSEATYESGFVIDKFPISRPNLTFSTLTVSNMSPEDSSIYLCSVEEVSEYGLTFGSGTRLTVV.

This clonotype has a handful of counts. This chain links TRBV7-2 with TRBJ1-1, with D possibly TRBD1 on 5 matching bases. The ends were cut back, 0 bases at V and 4 bases at J, with 15 bases in the middle. This CDR3 region has 16 residues. Germline CDR1 is SGHTA and CDR2 is FQGNSA. The CDR3 DNA sequence: TGTGCCAGCAGCTTAGCGCCGGGCATGGGGACCACTGAAGCTTTCTTT. Its protein is CASSLAPGMGTTEAFF.

This clonotype was seen a handful of times. The V and J genes are TRBV7-2 and TRBJ2-1; 14 nucleotides line up with TRBD2. The CDR3 length is 14 residues. V was pared by 1 base and J by 14 bases, with 4 bases of the junction left unmatched. Germline V CDR1 and CDR2: SGHTA, FQGNSA. The CDR3 spells CASSLGLAGGVEFF. In DNA form, the CDR3 reads TGTGCCAGCAGCTTAGGACTAGCGGGAGGGGTTGAGTTCTTC. The whole variable domain, filled in from reference TRBV7-2 and TRBJ2-1, reads GAGVSQSPSNKVTEKGKDVELRCDPISGHTALYWYRQSLGQGLEFLIYFQGNSAPDKSGLPSDRFSAERTGGSVSTLTIQRTQQEDSAVYLCASSLGLAGGVEFFGPGTRLTVL.

This clonotype was seen just once. The chain carries TRBV6-6 and TRBJ2-1; 7 nucleotides line up with TRBD1. TRBJ2-7 matches the DNA end more closely, so the J call is doubtful. Germline assignment: CDR1 MNHNY and CDR2 SVGAGI (reference sequence). The CDR3 length is 13 residues. This CDR3 reads CATRTGDYYEQYF. The CDR3 DNA sequence: TGTGCGACCCGAACAGGGGATTACTACGAGCAGTACTTC.

V is TRBV10-1 and J is TRBJ2-5; D possibly corresponds to TRBD1 (5 bases). The DNA end lines up better with TRBJ2-7; the J call may be wrong. The germline V gene encodes CDR1 WNHNN and CDR2 SYGVQD (reference sequence). The CDR3 runs 13 residues. This chain's CDR3 is CASSGQGEDEQYF. The DNA for the CDR3 is TGCGCCAGCAGTGGGCAGGGCGAAGACGAGCAGTACTTC.

This chain uses TRBV4-3 with TRBJ1-5, with no clear D. This CDR3 region has 17 residues. CDR1 and CDR2 (germline): LGHNA, YSLEER. V lost 1 base and J 11 bases, leaving 24 bases between the germline ends. CDR3 loop: CASSQGYKRFPSVAQHF. The CDR3, as DNA: TGCGCCAGCAGCCAAGGATATAAGAGGTTCCCTAGCGTGGCCCAGCATTTT.

The V and J genes are TRBV6-6 and TRBJ2-7; 7 bases map to TRBD2. J gave up 5 bases and V 2 bases, and 9 bases lay outside the gene matches. Germline CDR1 MNHNY, CDR2 SVGAGI (reference sequence). The CDR3 is 15 amino acids. The CDR3 nucleotides read TGTGCCAGCAGTTACAATCGCGGGAGTAAAGACGAGCAGTACTTC. Translation gives CASSYNRGSKDEQYF.

This clonotype was seen a handful of times. The V call is TRBV5-1, the J call TRBJ2-4; 12 bases agree with TRBD2. V was pared by 4 bases and J by 2 bases, with 13 bases of the junction left unmatched. The germline gives CDR1 SGHRS, CDR2 YFSETQ. CDR3 length: 19 residues. CDR3 coding DNA: TGCGCCAGCAGCCCCCCCGGCACTAGCGGGGGGACTTCCAAAAACATTCAGTACTTC. Amino acids: CASSPPGTSGGTSKNIQYF.

The table lists this clonotype with a few counts. The chain uses TRBV18 and TRBJ1-2; no reliable D call. There are 14 residues in the CDR3. Trimming took off 3 bases at V and 6 bases at J, with 14 bases between the two ends. Germline CDR1 KGHSH, CDR2 LQKENI. The chain's CDR3 is CASSPLRESNGYTF. Written as DNA, the CDR3 is TGTGCCAGCTCACCGCTCCGGGAATCGAATGGCTACACCTTC.